This TCR beta chain was recovered during a study of T cell responses to AZD1222 COVID-19 vaccine. Here immunoSEQ multiplex PCR was the method, and the copy in TCRdb shows in-frame clones only, minus some. Among approximately 85,000 clones, roughly nine tenths were seen once, and the ten largest hold around 6.7%. Notes on the study in general: Clonal diversity was possibly underestimated, and the donors were mostly white British, with more females. The study found vaccine-associated CD4 TCRs spanning spike, dominant at 160-218 and 743-854.

As regards this clone: Antigen unknown.

The CDR3 contains 15 residues. Germline CDR1 is MDHEN and CDR2 is SYDVKM. J gave up 0 bases and V 4 bases, and 5 bases lay outside the gene matches. The material sequenced was peripheral blood, taken on day 0 of AZD1222 vaccination. The chain couples TRBV28 to TRBJ1-1; TRBD1 matches at 7 bases. The clonotype comes from an adult in good health. As DNA, the CDR3 is TGTGCCAGCAGTTCCCTACAGGGGTTGAACACTGAAGCTTTCTTT. Translated: CASSSLQGLNTEAFF. The whole variable domain, filled in from reference TRBV28 and TRBJ1-1, reads DVKVTQSSRYLVKRTGEKVFLECVQDMDHENMFWYRQDPGLGLRLIYFSYDVKMKEKGDIPEGYSVSREKKERFSLILESASTNQTSMYLCASSSLQGLNTEAFFGQGTRLTVV.